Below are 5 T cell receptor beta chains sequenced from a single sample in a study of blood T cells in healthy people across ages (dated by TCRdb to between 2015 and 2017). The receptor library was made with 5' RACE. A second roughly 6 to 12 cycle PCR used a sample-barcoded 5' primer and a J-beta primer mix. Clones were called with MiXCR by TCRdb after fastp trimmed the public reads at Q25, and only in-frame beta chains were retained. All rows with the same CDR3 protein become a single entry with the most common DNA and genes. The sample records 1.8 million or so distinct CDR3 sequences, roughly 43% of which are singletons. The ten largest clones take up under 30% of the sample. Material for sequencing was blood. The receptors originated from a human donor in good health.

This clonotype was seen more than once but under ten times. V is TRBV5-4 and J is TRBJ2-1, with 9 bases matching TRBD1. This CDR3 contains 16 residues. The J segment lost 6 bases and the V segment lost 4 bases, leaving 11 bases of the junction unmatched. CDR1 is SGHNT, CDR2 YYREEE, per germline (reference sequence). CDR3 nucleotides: TGTGCCAGCAGCCCGCCTTCGGGACAGGGCAGCAATGAGCAGTTCTTC. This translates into CASSPPSGQGSNEQFF.

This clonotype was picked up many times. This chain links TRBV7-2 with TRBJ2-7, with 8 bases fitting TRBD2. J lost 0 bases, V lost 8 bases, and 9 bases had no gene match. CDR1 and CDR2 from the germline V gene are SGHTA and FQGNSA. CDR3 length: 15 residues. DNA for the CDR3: TGTGCCAGCCGACCGGGGCTAGCGGGCTCCTACGAGCAGTACTTC. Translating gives CASRPGLAGSYEQYF.

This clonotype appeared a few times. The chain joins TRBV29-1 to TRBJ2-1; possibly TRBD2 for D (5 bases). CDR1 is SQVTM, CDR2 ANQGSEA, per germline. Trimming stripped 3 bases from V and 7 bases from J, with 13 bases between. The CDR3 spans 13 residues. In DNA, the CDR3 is TGCAGCGTTGAGAGGACTTCTCAGAATGAGCAGTTCTTC. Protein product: CSVERTSQNEQFF.

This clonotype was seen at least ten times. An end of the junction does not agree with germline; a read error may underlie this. In nucleotides, the CDR3 is TGCGCCAGCAGCCAAGGGGCCGAGCAGTACTTC. This codes for CASSQGAEQYF. The genes are TRBV3-1 and TRBJ2-7; a weak D match, TRBD1 (5 bases). The length of the CDR3 is 11 residues. In germline, CDR1 is LGHDT, CDR2 YNNKEL (reference sequence).

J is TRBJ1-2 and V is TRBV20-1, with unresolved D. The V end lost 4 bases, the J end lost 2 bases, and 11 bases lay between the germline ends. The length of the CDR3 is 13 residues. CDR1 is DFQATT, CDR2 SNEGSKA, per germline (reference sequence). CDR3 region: CSAKRSTNYGYTF. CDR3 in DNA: TGCAGTGCTAAGAGATCCACCAACTATGGCTACACCTTC.